These 32 T cell receptor beta chains were sequenced from one sample in a study of cytomegalovirus exposure and HLA in healthy donors (TCRdb year 2017). Libraries were constructed by the immunoSEQ multiplex PCR assay. For the multiplex PCR, a mixture combining 60 forward primers for TCR Vbeta segments and 13 reverse primers for TCR Jbeta segments was used. TCRdb stores this immuneACCESS table with in-frame sequences only. Part of the clones is absent; in the studies checked, under half of the shortfall reflects unresolved V genes, and no reason is known for the rest. The sample includes 90,000 to 140,000 clones, with around 86% observed a single time. The top ten clones comprise about 6.9% of the sample. The material sequenced was PBMCs. The receptors shown here come from a man younger than 45 in good health and CMV-seropositive.

This sequence joins TRBV5-1 and TRBJ2-1; D unresolved. With 7 bases removed from V and 10 bases from J, the gap between germline ends came to 9 bases. CDR3 size: 10 residues. CDR1 is SGHRS and CDR2 is YFSETQ in the germline V gene. The CDR3 bases are TGCGCCAGCGCCGGCGGCGAGCAGTTCTTC. Protein product: CASAGGEQFF.

The chain employs TRBV7-2 and TRBJ1-1, with unresolved D. Germline values: CDR1 SGHTA, CDR2 FQGNSA. V gave up 5 bases and J gave up 7 bases, with 8 bases separating them. This CDR3 region has 11 residues. The CDR3 sequence is CASSQADEAFF. The CDR3 DNA follows: TGTGCCAGCAGCCAAGCGGATGAAGCTTTCTTT.

The genes are TRBV7-2 and TRBJ2-2; 7 bases fit TRBD2. The CDR3 consists of 15 residues. J lost 0 bases, V lost 6 bases, and 4 bases had no gene match. Germline loops: CDR1 SGHTA, CDR2 FQGNSA. As DNA, the CDR3 is TGTGCCAGCAGGGGAGCGGGGCCGAACACCGGGGAGCTGTTTTTT. It translates to CASRGAGPNTGELFF.

The chain uses TRBV5-5 and TRBJ1-6; possible D gene TRBD1, 6 bases. The ends were cut back, 3 bases at V and 8 bases at J, with 9 bases in the middle. The CDR3 length is 13 residues. Germline CDR1 is SGHKS and CDR2 is YYEKEE (reference sequence). In DNA form, the CDR3 reads TGTGCCAGCAGCTCTTCAGGGGATTCACCCCTCCACTTT. Translated, it gives CASSSSGDSPLHF.

This chain connects TRBV10-3 to TRBJ1-5; TRBD1 matches at 10 bases. The germline CDR1 and CDR2 sequences are ENHRY and SYGVKD. Trimming cost V 10 bases and J 7 bases; bases outside gene matches: 10. This CDR3 contains 14 residues. CDR3 sequence (DNA): TGTGCCACCGGGGGGACAGGGGTAAAACAGCCCCAGCATTTT. Translated: CATGGTGVKQPQHF.

The chain recombines TRBV7-6 with TRBJ2-7; 7 bases map to TRBD1. J gave up 7 bases and V 5 bases, and 14 bases lay outside the gene matches. The CDR3 runs to 15 residues. Germline-derived CDR1 and CDR2 are SGHVS and FNYEAQ. The CDR3 sequence: CASSLQGQEAGEQYF. DNA of the CDR3: TGTGCCAGCAGCCTTCAAGGACAGGAGGCAGGGGAGCAGTACTTC.

A single count supports this clone. The chain combines TRBV6-4 with TRBJ1-5; TRBD1 aligns across 7 bases. Germline V gene lookup returns CDR1 MRHNA and CDR2 SNTAGT. The V and J ends lost 6 bases and 5 bases, in that order; junction bases with no gene match: 4. CDR3 length equals 13 residues. Written as DNA, the CDR3 is TGTGCCAGCAGCCGACAGGGCGATCAGCCCCAGCATTTT. This translates into CASSRQGDQPQHF.

In its sample, this clone was seen a few times. The V gene is TRBV10-3, the J gene TRBJ2-3, with a possible D match to TRBD2 (5 bases). V lost 0 bases and J lost 2, with 9 bases in between. Germline-derived CDR1 and CDR2 are ENHRY and SYGVKD. This CDR3 is built from 15 residues. The DNA of the CDR3 is TGTGCCATCAGTGAGTCCGGGGTGGTCACAGATACGCAGTATTTT. Translation: CAISESGVVTDTQYF.

This clone rates as medium-sized. Other DNA sequences from this sample encode an identical CDR3 as well. This rearrangement joins TRBV7-8 to TRBJ1-5, with D tentatively TRBD1 (6 bases). V was trimmed by 1 base and J by 15 bases, leaving 16 bases between them. CDR1 is SGHVS, CDR2 FQNEAQ, per germline. The CDR3 length is 13 residues. The CDR3 DNA reads as TGTGCCAGCAGCTTAGGAGGGGGGGCAGACAGGCATTTT. This translates into CASSLGGGADRHF.

This rearrangement joins TRBV6-1 to TRBJ1-3, with 7 positions matching TRBD1. Trimming cost V 4 bases and J 4 bases; bases outside gene matches: 7. The CDR3 has 15 amino acids. Looked up from germline, CDR1 is MNHNS and CDR2 is SASEGT. Written as DNA, the CDR3 is TGTGCCAGCAGTGCGAGCAGGGGGACGGGAAACACCATATATTTT. Translation gives CASSASRGTGNTIYF.

The gene calls are TRBV2 and TRBJ2-2; D is perhaps TRBD1 (5 bases). The end of the DNA fits TRBJ1-3 better, so the J call may be wrong. CDR1 and CDR2 (germline): SNHLY, FYNNEI. The CDR3 is 15 residues long. This CDR3 is CASSTSDNSGNTIYF. The CDR3, as DNA: TGTGCCAGCAGTACATCGGACAACTCTGGAAACACCATATATTTT.

V is TRBV27 and J is TRBJ1-1; possible D gene TRBD1, 5 bases. The ends were cut back, 5 bases at V and 6 bases at J, with 19 bases in the middle. The CDR3 sequence is 15 residues long. In germline, CDR1 is MNHEY, CDR2 SMNVEV (reference sequence). The CDR3, as DNA: TGTGCCAGCAGTAAAAACCCCAGGGTAGGAGCTGAAGCTTTCTTT. Its protein product is CASSKNPRVGAEAFF.

As concerns this clone: Other DNA sequences in the sample encode the same CDR3. The chain couples TRBV19 to TRBJ2-7; 8 bases align to TRBD1. The CDR3 length is 13 residues. CDR1 and CDR2 (germline): LNHDA, SQIVND (reference sequence). V lost 3 bases to trimming and J lost 3 bases; unmatched junction nucleotides: 1. The CDR3 protein is CASSIGQGYEQYF. CDR3 DNA sequence: TGTGCCAGTAGTATCGGACAGGGCTACGAGCAGTACTTC.

V is TRBV30 and J is TRBJ1-5; D possibly corresponds to TRBD1 (6 bases). Trimming took off 4 bases at V and 0 bases at J, with 13 bases between the two ends. The CDR3 runs 15 residues. The germline V gene encodes CDR1 GTSNPN and CDR2 SVGIG (reference sequence). CDR3 sequence: CAWTDRSYSNQPQHF. The CDR3 DNA follows: TGTGCCTGGACGGACAGAAGTTATAGCAATCAGCCCCAGCATTTT.

The V and J genes are TRBV6-5 and TRBJ1-1, with a tentative D call TRBD1 (5 bases). V was pared by 7 bases and J by 2 bases, with 11 bases between. The CDR3 contains 13 residues. CDR1 and CDR2 (germline): MNHEY, SVGAGI. The CDR3 DNA sequence: TGTGCCAGCACCCCGGGGGTTAACACTGAAGCTTTCTTT. Amino acids: CASTPGVNTEAFF.

The V call is TRBV6-5, the J call TRBJ1-1; D is uncertain. The V end was cut by 8 bases, the J end by 0 bases, with 10 bases between. The CDR3 length is 13 residues. CDR1 is MNHEY and CDR2 is SVGAGI in the germline V gene. Here the CDR3 reads CASHRHMNTEAFF. CDR3 in DNA: TGTGCCAGCCATCGCCACATGAACACTGAAGCTTTCTTT.

This clone occurred a few times. The same CDR3 arises from other DNA sequences in this sample as well. The genes are TRBV5-1 and TRBJ1-1, with 8 bases matching TRBD1. The CDR3 is 14 amino acids. V gave up 5 bases and J gave up 1 base; unmatched junction bases: 4. Germline loops: CDR1 SGHRS, CDR2 YFSETQ. The DNA of the CDR3 is TGCGCCAGCAGTCTCGACAGGGGGAACACTGAAGCTTTCTTT. It yields the protein CASSLDRGNTEAFF.

This sequence joins TRBV18 and TRBJ1-1; 7 bases line up with TRBD1. V lost 8 bases and J lost 0; bases outside the gene matches: 9. Germline CDR1 is KGHSH and CDR2 is LQKENI. The CDR3 is made up of 15 amino acids. The CDR3 nucleotides are TGTGCCAGCACCGGGACAGCTAACATGAACACTGAAGCTTTCTTT. Translated: CASTGTANMNTEAFF.

The chain employs TRBV6-5 and TRBJ2-7; 10 nucleotides line up with TRBD1. Germline loops: CDR1 MNHEY, CDR2 SVGAGI. Germline trimming cut 7 bases from V and 6 bases from J; bases unmatched to any gene: 12. The CDR3 consists of 15 residues. The CDR3 nucleotides are TGTGCCAGCACCGAGTGGGGACAGGGGACGATCGAGCAGTACTTC. Translated: CASTEWGQGTIEQYF.

J is TRBJ1-2 and V is TRBV20-1, with 7 bases that match TRBD1. This CDR3 is built from 11 residues. V shed 8 bases, J shed 4 bases, and the junction held 4 bases outside the gene matches. The germline CDR1 and CDR2 sequences are DFQATT and SNEGSKA (reference sequence). CDR3 sequence: CSFDRVYGYTF. CDR3 coding DNA: TGCAGTTTCGACAGGGTCTATGGCTACACCTTC.

This chain connects TRBV27 to TRBJ2-1; 8 bases are a match to TRBD1. Germline V gene sequence: CDR1 MNHEY, CDR2 SMNVEV (reference sequence). The CDR3 totals 14 residues. The V gene end was trimmed by 7 bases and the J gene end by 10 bases; junction bases not matched to a gene: 12. CDR3 bases: TGTGCCAGCACTCTATATCCACAGGGGGGCGAGCAGTTCTTC. This encodes CASTLYPQGGEQFF.

The chain couples TRBV11-2 to TRBJ1-1; D not resolved. CDR3 length: 17 residues. Germline V CDR1 and CDR2: SGHAT, FQNNGV. Trimming removed 0 bases from V and 0 bases from J, with 14 bases in between. The CDR3 DNA follows: TGTGCCAGCAGCTTAGATTCCCGACGGGGTCTGAACACTGAAGCTTTCTTT. It yields the protein CASSLDSRRGLNTEAFF.

This clone was counted between two and nine times. The V call is TRBV4-1, the J call TRBJ1-4, with D unclear. Trimming stripped 0 bases from V and 6 bases from J, with 5 bases between. The germline V gene encodes CDR1 MGHRA and CDR2 YSYEKL. The CDR3 has 13 residues. CDR3 sequence reads: CASSQETDEKLFF. Written as DNA, the CDR3 is TGCGCCAGCAGCCAAGAGACTGATGAAAAACTGTTTTTT.

The chain carries TRBV9 and TRBJ1-2, with TRBD1 identical over 11 bases. The CDR3 length is 18 residues. The V and J ends lost 0 bases and 7 bases, in that order; junction bases with no gene match: 14. The germline CDR1 and CDR2 sequences are SGDLS and YYNGEE. CDR3 DNA: TGTGCCAGCAGCGTAGGCCCGGACAGGGGGCGGGTAGGCTCTGGCTACACCTTC. Encoded protein: CASSVGPDRGRVGSGYTF.

The chain combines TRBV12-5 with TRBJ2-1, with TRBD2 matching over 10 bases. Trimming removed 5 bases from V and 5 bases from J; junction bases left unmatched: 9. The CDR3 has 16 amino acids. Germline V lookup: CDR1 LGHNT, CDR2 FRNRAP. CDR3 sequence reads: CASGQPSGGPDNEQFF. CDR3 nucleotides: TGTGCTAGTGGTCAACCTAGCGGGGGCCCCGACAATGAGCAGTTCTTC.

The chain recombines TRBV21-1 with TRBJ1-3; TRBD1, the table's D call, was not compared with the DNA. TRBV21-1 is given as a pseudogene. The CDR3 runs 17 residues. The CDR3 bases are TGTGCCAGCAGCAAAGTAATGGACAGGCAGGAAGGAAACACCATATATTTT. Its translation: CASSKVMDRQEGNTIYF.

This clone was picked up a small number of times. V usage is TRBV2 and J usage is TRBJ2-5; 14 bases match TRBD2. V was clipped by 6 bases and J by 4 bases; unmatched bases: 10. This CDR3 comprises 17 residues. Germline V gene lookup returns CDR1 SNHLY and CDR2 FYNNEI. The CDR3 DNA reads TGTGCCAGCAGCCCGACTAGCGGGGGGGCGGGAGGAGAGACCCAGTACTTC. Translating gives CASSPTSGGAGGETQYF.

V gene TRBV5-4 combines with J gene TRBJ2-7; 8 bases fit TRBD1. Losses at the gene ends were 5 bases for V and 0 bases for J; bases not matched to a gene: 7. Germline V gene sequence: CDR1 SGHNT, CDR2 YYREEE (reference sequence). The CDR3 totals 15 residues. The CDR3 coding sequence is TGTGCCAGCAGTTCGGACAGGGCGTTCTCCTACGAGCAGTACTTC. Residues: CASSSDRAFSYEQYF.

The chain has TRBV4-3 and TRBJ2-3, with D tentatively TRBD2 (6 bases). The CDR3 is made up of 17 amino acids. Trimming removed 1 base from V and 1 base from J, with 15 bases in between. Germline CDR1 and CDR2: LGHNA and YSLEER. CDR3 region: CASSQGEARGRTDTQYF. In nucleotides, the CDR3 is TGCGCCAGCAGCCAAGGTGAAGCGCGGGGACGCACAGATACGCAGTATTTT.

V usage is TRBV5-4 and J usage is TRBJ2-5, with D possibly matching TRBD2 (5 bases). The CDR3 runs 14 residues. V lost 0 bases and J 5 bases, leaving 11 bases between the germline ends. Germline-derived CDR1 and CDR2 are SGHNT and YYREEE (reference sequence). CDR3 protein: CASSLERVGETQYF. In DNA, the CDR3 is TGTGCCAGCAGCTTGGAGAGGGTTGGGGAGACCCAGTACTTC.

The rearrangement links TRBV13 to TRBJ1-2; 9 positions match TRBD1. Germline CDR1 PRHDT, CDR2 FYEKMQ (reference sequence). After removal of 4 bases from V and 0 bases from J, the junction contained 3 bases not matched to a gene. The CDR3 is 15 residues long. In DNA, the CDR3 is TGTGCCAGCAGCTCGGGGACAGGGACTAACTATGGCTACACCTTC. Translated: CASSSGTGTNYGYTF.

This clone showed up just once. The chain uses TRBV7-2 and TRBJ1-2; 7 nucleotides line up with TRBD1. The V segment lost 5 bases and the J segment 8 bases; nucleotides outside the gene matches: 2. CDR1 is SGHTA and CDR2 is FQGNSA in the germline V gene. This CDR3 comprises 11 residues. CDR3 loop: CASSRQGGYTF. CDR3 nucleotide sequence: TGTGCCAGCAGCAGACAGGGAGGCTACACCTTC.